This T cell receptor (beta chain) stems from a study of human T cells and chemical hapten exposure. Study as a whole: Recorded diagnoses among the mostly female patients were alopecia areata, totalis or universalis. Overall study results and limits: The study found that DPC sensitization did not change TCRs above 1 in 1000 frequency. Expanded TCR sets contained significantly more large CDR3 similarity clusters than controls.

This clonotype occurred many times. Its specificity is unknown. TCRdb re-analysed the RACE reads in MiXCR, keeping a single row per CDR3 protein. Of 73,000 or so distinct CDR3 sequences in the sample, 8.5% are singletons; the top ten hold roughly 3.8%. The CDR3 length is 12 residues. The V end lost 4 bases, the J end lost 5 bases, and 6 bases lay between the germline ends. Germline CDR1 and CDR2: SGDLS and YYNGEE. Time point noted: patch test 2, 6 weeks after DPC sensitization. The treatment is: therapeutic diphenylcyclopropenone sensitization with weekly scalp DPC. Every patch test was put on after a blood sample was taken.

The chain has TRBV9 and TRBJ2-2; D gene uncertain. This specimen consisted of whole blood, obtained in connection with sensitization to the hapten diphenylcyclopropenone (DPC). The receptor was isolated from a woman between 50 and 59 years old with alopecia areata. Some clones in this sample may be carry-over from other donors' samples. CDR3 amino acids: CASSPSTGELFF. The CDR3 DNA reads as TGTGCCAGCAGCCCCAGTACCGGGGAGCTGTTTTTT.